This TCR beta chain was sequenced in a study of tumor-infiltrating lymphocytes in localized non-small cell lung cancer. Points from the study as a whole: Available tissue quantity limited TCR sequencing to a patient subset.

Sequencing was performed with immunoSEQ multiplex PCR; in TCRdb, only in-frame clones are kept and a portion is missing. Among some 16,000 clones, roughly 40% were seen once, and the ten largest hold about 16%. Germline V gene lookup returns CDR1 SGHTA and CDR2 FQGNSA. CDR3 size: 16 residues. Trimming took 3 bases from V and 0 from J, leaving 15 bases between them. Only a few counts were recorded for this clone. The antigen is undetermined. Source material: lung tumor tissue. V and J are TRBV7-2 and TRBJ2-7; no firm D call. The receptor comes from a human donor with non-small cell lung cancer. CDR3: CASSFWTGPSSYEQYF. DNA of the CDR3: TGTGCCAGCAGCTTTTGGACGGGCCCGAGCTCCTACGAGCAGTACTTC.